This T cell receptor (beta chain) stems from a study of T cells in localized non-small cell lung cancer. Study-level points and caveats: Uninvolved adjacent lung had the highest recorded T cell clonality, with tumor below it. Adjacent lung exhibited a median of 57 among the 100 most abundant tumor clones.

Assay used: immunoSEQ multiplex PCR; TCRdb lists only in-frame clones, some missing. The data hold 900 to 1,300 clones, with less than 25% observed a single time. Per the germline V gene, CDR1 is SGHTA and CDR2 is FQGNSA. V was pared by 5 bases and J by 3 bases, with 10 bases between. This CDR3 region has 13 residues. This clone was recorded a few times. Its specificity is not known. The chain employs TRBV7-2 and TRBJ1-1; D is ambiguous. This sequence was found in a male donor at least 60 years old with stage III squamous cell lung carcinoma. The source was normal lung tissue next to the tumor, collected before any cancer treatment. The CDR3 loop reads CASSPPGHTEAFF. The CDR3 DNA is TGTGCCAGCAGCCCACCGGGCCACACTGAAGCTTTCTTT.